Listed here are 24 T cell receptor beta chains from one sample, sequenced in a study of identical twins. TCRdb reprocessed the 5' RACE reads via MiXCR and lists one record per CDR3 protein. The sample holds about 430,000 distinct CDR3 sequences; approximately 17% are singletons and the top ten take 9% to 15%. The specimen was naive T cells sorted from blood. The receptors stem from a man in his fifties or sixties in good health.

This clonotype was detected many times. V usage is TRBV6-5 and J usage is TRBJ2-1; D is possibly TRBD1 (7 bases). V was cut by 3 bases and J by 3 bases, with 15 bases left in between. CDR3 length: 16 residues. The germline V gene has CDR1 MNHEY and CDR2 SVGAGI. CDR3 amino acids: CASSYSGGQHYNEQFF. CDR3 nucleotides: TGTGCCAGCAGTTATTCCGGGGGACAGCACTACAATGAGCAGTTCTTC.

Only one count was recorded for this clonotype. A clone one base away is much larger, so this may be a read error. This chain connects TRBV5-1 to TRBJ2-3, with D possibly TRBD2 on 5 matching bases. The CDR3 spans 18 residues. From germline, CDR1 is SGHRS and CDR2 YFSETQ. Here the CDR3 DNA reads TGCGCCAGCAGCTTTAAACTAGTCCAACCCGACCCAGCAGATATGCAGTATTTT. Protein product: CASSFKLVQPDPADMQYF.

This clonotype was recorded only once. The V and J genes are TRBV9 and TRBJ1-2; TRBD1 matches at 8 bases. The length of the CDR3 is 14 residues. Looked up from germline, CDR1 is SGDLS and CDR2 is YYNGEE. V was clipped by 3 bases and J by 9 bases; unmatched bases: 10. The CDR3 sequence: CASSEGVGQARYTF. For the CDR3, the DNA is TGTGCCAGCAGCGAGGGAGTGGGACAGGCTCGCTACACCTTC.

This clonotype has at least ten counts. This chain links TRBV3-1 with TRBJ2-7; no clear D gene. V was shortened by 2 bases and J by 0 bases, with 8 bases between the two germline ends. Germline loops: CDR1 LGHDT, CDR2 YNNKEL (reference sequence). This CDR3 contains 14 residues. The CDR3 nucleotides read TGTGCCAGCAGCCAACGGGCCTCCTCCTACGAGCAGTACTTC. Translated, it gives CASSQRASSYEQYF.

This clonotype was seen at least ten times. The chain is built from TRBV2 and TRBJ1-1, with a tentative D call TRBD1 (6 bases). The CDR3 runs to 14 residues. Germline CDR1 SNHLY, CDR2 FYNNEI. Trimming stripped 11 bases from V and 1 base from J, with 17 bases between. The CDR3 loop reads CAAAPRGGNTEAFF. The CDR3 region has the DNA TGTGCCGCCGCCCCAAGAGGGGGGAACACTGAAGCTTTCTTT.

This rearrangement joins TRBV6-5 to TRBJ2-1; possible D gene TRBD1, 6 bases. CDR1 MNHEY and CDR2 SVGAGI come from the germline V gene. This CDR3 has 15 amino acids. V was pared by 2 bases and J by 8 bases, with 16 bases between. CDR3 amino acids: CASSYGRGSSYEQFF. The CDR3, as DNA: TGTGCCAGCAGTTACGGCAGGGGATCGTCGTATGAGCAGTTCTTC.

On this clonotype itself: Because the CDR3 is missing its conserved closing phenylalanine or tryptophan, this is likely a read error. The limits of the CDR3 on the DNA are not certain, so only TCRdb's listed CDR3 is given. This chain uses TRBV12-3 or TRBV12-4 with TRBJ2-3. The CDR3 totals 13 residues, both ends included. The CDR3 is CASSSSGAHDTQL.

V gene TRBV12-3 or TRBV12-4 combines with J gene TRBJ2-2, with D perhaps TRBD1 (6 bases). This CDR3 contains 14 residues. V lost 6 bases and J lost 3, with 11 bases in between. CDR3 bases: TGTGCCAGCAGACCGCAGGGGTACACCGGGGAGCTGTTTTTT. Amino acids: CASRPQGYTGELFF.

CDR3: CAWRGTGDRVSGNTIYF. The CDR3, as DNA: TGTGCCTGGAGGGGGACGGGGGACAGGGTCTCTGGAAACACCATATATTTT. This rearrangement joins TRBV30 to TRBJ1-3, with 9 positions matching TRBD1. After removal of 3 bases from V and 0 bases from J, the junction contained 9 bases not matched to a gene. Germline V CDR1 and CDR2: GTSNPN, SVGIG (reference sequence). The length of the CDR3 is 17 residues.

The rearrangement uses TRBV20-1 and TRBJ2-3, with 9 bases identical to TRBD2. Germline trimming cut 0 bases from V and 4 bases from J; bases unmatched to any gene: 5. CDR1 is DFQATT and CDR2 is SNEGSKA in the germline V gene (reference sequence). The CDR3 is 15 residues long. The DNA of the CDR3 is TGCAGTGCTAGAGATCGGTTAGCGGGAGCAGATACGCAGTATTTT. Translating it yields CSARDRLAGADTQYF.

V is TRBV28 and J is TRBJ2-7; the match to TRBD1 covers 9 bases. Unmatched junction bases numbered 10, after V lost 5 bases and J lost 2 bases. This CDR3 is 16 amino acids long. The germline V gene has CDR1 MDHEN and CDR2 SYDVKM. The CDR3 nucleotides read TGTGCCAGCAGTCCCGGGGGACAGGGTGGCACCTACGAGCAGTACTTC. Translating it yields CASSPGGQGGTYEQYF.

The sample holds a few counts of this clonotype. This sequence joins TRBV7-8 and TRBJ2-5; 9 nucleotides line up with TRBD1. With 1 base clipped from V and 1 base from J, the junction kept 4 bases outside the gene matches. The CDR3 extends over 16 amino acids. Germline CDR1 SGHVS, CDR2 FQNEAQ. The CDR3 DNA reads TGTGCCAGCAGCTTAGAGGGACAGGGCTTCCAAGAGACCCAGTACTTC. Translating it yields CASSLEGQGFQETQYF.

The table lists this clonotype with a few counts. The chain uses TRBV4-3 and TRBJ2-3; weak D call: TRBD2 (6 bases). CDR1 is LGHNA and CDR2 is YSLEER in the germline V gene. The CDR3 consists of 14 residues. The V and J ends lost 4 bases and 4 bases respectively, with 12 bases between them. CDR3 coding DNA: TGCGCCAGCAGCCGCCGGGAGTGGGCAGATACGCAGTATTTT. Translation gives CASSRREWADTQYF.

The chain joins TRBV7-2 to TRBJ1-1; no clear D gene. This CDR3 comprises 14 residues. V gave up 7 bases and J gave up 3 bases, with 15 bases separating them. From germline, CDR1 is SGHTA and CDR2 FQGNSA. This CDR3 reads CASKTWAGYTEAFF. DNA for the CDR3: TGTGCCAGCAAAACGTGGGCAGGTTACACTGAAGCTTTCTTT.

The CDR3 reads CASSSRRTNTGELFF. DNA for the CDR3: TGTGCCAGCAGCTCGAGACGGACGAACACCGGGGAGCTGTTTTTT. The J gene is TRBJ2-2, the V gene TRBV7-9; D unresolved. The CDR3 runs to 15 residues. CDR1 and CDR2 (germline): SEHNR, FQNEAQ (reference sequence). Trimming removed 4 bases from V and 0 bases from J, with 9 bases in between. The full variable domain, rest sourced from reference TRBV7-9 and TRBJ2-2, is DTGVSQNPRHKITKRGQNVTFRCDPISEHNRLYWYRQTLGQGPEFLTYFQNEAQLEKSRLLSDRFSAERPKGSFSTLEIQRTEQGDSAMYLCASSSRRTNTGELFFGEGSRLTVL.

This rearrangement joins TRBV20-1 to TRBJ2-1; D remains unclear. Germline CDR1 is DFQATT and CDR2 is SNEGSKA (reference sequence). V was pared by 1 base and J by 9 bases, with 7 bases between. CDR3 size: 11 residues. This CDR3 reads CSARVRGEQFF. CDR3 bases: TGCAGTGCTAGAGTGCGCGGTGAGCAGTTCTTC.

This CDR3 reads CASSLAAGGKDTQYF. The DNA of the CDR3 is TGCGCCAGCAGCTTGGCTGCAGGGGGCAAAGATACGCAGTATTTT. The chain recombines TRBV5-1 with TRBJ2-3; 8 nucleotides agree with TRBD1. The CDR3 extends over 15 amino acids. CDR1 SGHRS and CDR2 YFSETQ come from the germline V gene. J lost 5 bases, V lost 0 bases, and 5 bases had no gene match.

A few counts support this clonotype. CDR3 in DNA: TGTGCCAGCAGGATGACTAGCGGGACGTCCAATGAGCAGTTCTTC. Amino acid sequence: CASRMTSGTSNEQFF. The rearrangement joins TRBV2 to TRBJ2-1; 11 positions agree with TRBD2. The ends lost 6 bases at V and 6 bases at J; junction bases unmatched: 7. This CDR3 region has 15 residues. The germline gives CDR1 SNHLY, CDR2 FYNNEI.

In regard to this clonotype: Mismatch with germline at one junction end may stem from a read error. This chain uses TRBV7-7 with TRBJ2-5; TRBD1 is a possible D gene (6 bases). Looked up from germline, CDR1 is SSHAT and CDR2 is FNYEAQ (reference sequence). This CDR3 spans 13 amino acids. In DNA form, the CDR3 reads TGTGCTAGCAGCTCCCGACAGGAGGAGACCCAGTACTTC. This sequence encodes CASSSRQEETQYF.

This clonotype was seen at least ten times. The V and J genes are TRBV7-8 and TRBJ2-7, with 7 bases matching TRBD1. Looked up from germline, CDR1 is SGHVS and CDR2 is FQNEAQ. The V and J ends lost 7 bases and 6 bases, in that order; junction bases with no gene match: 15. The CDR3 has 15 amino acids. CDR3 in DNA: TGTGCCAGCAAAACCAGCCGGGACAGTAGAGGCGAGCAGTACTTC. Protein: CASKTSRDSRGEQYF. The variable domain in full, completed from reference TRBV7-8 and TRBJ2-7, reads GAGVSQSPRYKVAKRGQDVALRCDPISGHVSLFWYQQALGQGPEFLTYFQNEAQLDKSGLPSDRFFAERPEGSVSTLKIQRTQQEDSAVYLCASKTSRDSRGEQYFGPGTRLTVT.

This clonotype was counted only a few times. The rearrangement joins TRBV5-1 to TRBJ2-1, with 8 bases identical to TRBD1. The ends lost 1 base at V and 6 bases at J; junction bases unmatched: 6. The CDR3 contains 15 residues. CDR1 is SGHRS, CDR2 YFSETQ, per germline. CDR3: CASSLRTGNTNEQFF. The CDR3 DNA reads as TGCGCCAGCAGCTTGCGGACAGGGAATACCAATGAGCAGTTCTTC.

V and J are TRBV11-2 and TRBJ2-5; 8 bases fit TRBD2. Trimming at V came to 1 base and at J to 4 bases, leaving 8 bases not matched to a gene. The CDR3 is 16 residues long. Germline values: CDR1 SGHAT, CDR2 FQNNGV. The CDR3 sequence: CASSLVYGGARETQYF. In DNA, the CDR3 is TGTGCCAGCAGCTTAGTGTACGGGGGGGCGCGAGAGACCCAGTACTTC.

This clonotype showed up many times. The chain has TRBV2 and TRBJ2-1; D remains ambiguous. V was trimmed by 6 bases and J by 8 bases, leaving 8 bases between them. The CDR3 spans 11 residues. CDR1 is SNHLY, CDR2 FYNNEI, per germline. CDR3: CASSLLDEQFF. The CDR3 DNA reads as TGTGCCAGCAGCCTACTCGATGAGCAGTTCTTC.

This clonotype was found many times. The chain combines TRBV20-1 with TRBJ2-3; perhaps TRBD2 as D (7 bases). Trimming took 2 bases from V and 0 from J, leaving 21 bases between them. This CDR3 contains 18 residues. Germline CDR1 is DFQATT and CDR2 is SNEGSKA (reference sequence). CDR3 residues: CSARNAGGPGSSTDTQYF. CDR3 DNA sequence: TGCAGTGCTAGAAACGCCGGGGGGCCAGGCTCTAGCACAGATACGCAGTATTTT.